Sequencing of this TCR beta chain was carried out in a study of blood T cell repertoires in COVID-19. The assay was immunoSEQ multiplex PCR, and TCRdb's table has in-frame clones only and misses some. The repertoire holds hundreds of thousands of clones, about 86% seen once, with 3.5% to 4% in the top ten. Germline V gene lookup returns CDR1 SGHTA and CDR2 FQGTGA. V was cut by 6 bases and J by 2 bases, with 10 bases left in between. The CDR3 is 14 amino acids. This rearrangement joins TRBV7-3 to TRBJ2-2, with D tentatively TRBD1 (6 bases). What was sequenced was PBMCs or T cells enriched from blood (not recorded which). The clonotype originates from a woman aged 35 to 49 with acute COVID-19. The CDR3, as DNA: TGTGCCAGCAGAGGGACAACTAACACCGGGGAGCTGTTTTTT. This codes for CASRGTTNTGELFF.